One and the same sample provided the 29 T cell receptor beta chains below, sequenced in a study of CD8 T cells in ankylosing spondylitis. These TCRs are of unknown antigen specificity. A single record per CDR3 protein comes from TCRdb applying MiXCR to the 5' RACE reads. The sample has just under 550,000 distinct CDR3 sequences, about 13% seen once. Overall study results and limits: Characteristic, it appeared, of ankylosing spondylitis blood was a TCR beta motif of about eight highly homologous variants.

The sample consisted of blood, either unsorted or a sorted T cell fraction (not recorded which). The receptor set was obtained from a male donor with ankylosing spondylitis.

This clonotype came up many times. J is TRBJ2-3 and V is TRBV20-1; 7 bases are shared with TRBD2. Per the germline V gene, CDR1 is DFQATT and CDR2 is SNEGSKA (reference sequence). The V gene end was trimmed by 3 bases and the J gene end by 1 base; junction bases not matched to a gene: 7. The CDR3 has 15 residues. CDR3 residues: CSASGEGSRTDTQYF. For the CDR3, the DNA is TGCAGTGCTAGTGGGGAGGGCAGTCGCACAGATACGCAGTATTTT.

Ten or more counts support this clonotype. This sequence joins TRBV5-1 and TRBJ2-1, with 8 positions matching TRBD1. The CDR3 length is 15 residues. CDR1 and CDR2 from the germline V gene are SGHRS and YFSETQ. Trimming took 0 bases from V and 8 from J; bases not matched to a gene: 7. The CDR3 here is CASSLAPGGMDEQFF. Written as DNA, the CDR3 is TGCGCCAGCAGCTTGGCCCCAGGGGGCATGGATGAGCAGTTCTTC. The full variable domain, in which reference TRBV5-1 and TRBJ2-1 provide the parts outside the CDR3, is KAGVTQTPRYLIKTRGQQVTLSCSPISGHRSVSWYQQTPGQGLQFLFEYFSETQRNKGNFPGRFSGRQFSNSRSEMNVSTLELGDSALYLCASSLAPGGMDEQFFGPGTRLTVL.

The rearrangement links TRBV9 to TRBJ2-7; 9 bases fit TRBD2. CDR3 length equals 16 residues. V was pared by 3 bases and J by 1 base, with 8 bases of the junction left unmatched. Germline CDR1 and CDR2: SGDLS and YYNGEE. The CDR3 sequence: CASSAGGREGSYEQYF. The CDR3 DNA follows: TGTGCCAGCAGCGCAGGAGGGCGGGAGGGATCCTACGAGCAGTACTTC.

This clonotype was recorded many times. The chain recombines TRBV2 with TRBJ2-7; TRBD1 matches 7 bases. The ends lost 5 bases at V and 2 bases at J; junction bases unmatched: 6. This CDR3 spans 14 amino acids. The germline V gene encodes CDR1 SNHLY and CDR2 FYNNEI. This chain's CDR3 is CASSLTGIPYEQYF. The CDR3 nucleotides read TGTGCCAGCAGTCTGACAGGGATACCCTACGAGCAGTACTTC. Supplemented by reference TRBV2 and TRBJ2-7, the full variable domain reads EPEVTQTPSHQVTQMGQEVILRCVPISNHLYFYWYRQILGQKVEFLVSFYNNEISEKSEIFDDQFSVERPDGSNFTLKIRSTKLEDSAMYFCASSLTGIPYEQYFGPGTRLTVT.

This clonotype was found a few times. The chain links TRBV2 to TRBJ2-3; TRBD2 might be the D (5 bases). The CDR3 is 12 residues long. Germline CDR1 and CDR2: SNHLY and FYNNEI. Trimming took off 4 bases at V and 6 bases at J, with 8 bases between the two ends. CDR3 coding DNA: TGTGCCAGCAGTGCGACGGGGGATACGCAGTATTTT. This codes for CASSATGDTQYF.

This clonotype was seen ten or more times. This chain joins TRBV12-3 or TRBV12-4 and TRBJ2-1; D is perhaps TRBD2 (5 bases). V lost 7 bases and J lost 7, with 11 bases in between. The CDR3 extends over 12 amino acids. CDR3 bases: TGTGCCAGCATGGGAGAGAGTAATGAGCAGTTCTTC. Amino acid sequence: CASMGESNEQFF.

The chain carries TRBV6-1 and TRBJ2-7; TRBD1 aligns across 9 bases. CDR1 is MNHNS and CDR2 is SASEGT in the germline V gene. Trimming at V came to 1 base and at J to 2 bases, leaving 0 bases not matched to a gene. The CDR3 covers 14 residues. This CDR3 reads CASSEGTGAYEQYV. CDR3 nucleotide sequence: TGTGCCAGCAGTGAAGGGACAGGGGCCTACGAGCAGTACGTC.

This clonotype was counted ten times or more. V gene TRBV12-3 or TRBV12-4 combines with J gene TRBJ2-1, with unresolved D. The CDR3 consists of 10 residues. V lost 3 bases to trimming and J lost 10 bases, with 4 bases between them. The chain's CDR3 is CASSFREQFF. CDR3 DNA sequence: TGTGCCAGCAGTTTCCGGGAGCAGTTCTTC.

This clonotype was found a few times. This rearrangement joins TRBV2 to TRBJ2-1; D is perhaps TRBD1 (5 bases). The CDR3 totals 14 residues. Germline assignment: CDR1 SNHLY and CDR2 FYNNEI. The ends were cut back, 8 bases at V and 0 bases at J, with 11 bases in the middle. The CDR3 region has the DNA TGTGCCAGCTGTCCCGACAGCTCCTACAATGAGCAGTTCTTC. Encoded protein: CASCPDSSYNEQFF.

This clonotype was seen at least ten times. A junction boundary mismatches the germline segment, possibly from a read error. CDR3 region: CASSFGTSGNEQFF. The CDR3, as DNA: TGTGCCAGCAGTTTCGGGACTAGCGGCAATGAGCAGTTCTTC. This chain uses TRBV5-1 with TRBJ2-1, with 11 bases lining up with TRBD2. The CDR3 consists of 14 residues. Germline V gene sequence: CDR1 SGHRS, CDR2 YFSETQ.

This clonotype was recorded a few times. The V call is TRBV3-1, the J call TRBJ1-4, with D uncertain. The V gene's germline CDR1 is LGHDT and CDR2 YNNKEL (reference sequence). V lost 0 bases to trimming and J lost 7 bases, with 12 bases between them. CDR3 length: 15 residues. In DNA form, the CDR3 reads TGTGCCAGCAGCCAAGAAGCAGGAGTTGGTGAAAAACTGTTTTTT. This translates into CASSQEAGVGEKLFF.

V is TRBV19 and J is TRBJ2-1; D is tentatively TRBD1 or TRBD2 (5 bases each). The germline V gene encodes CDR1 LNHDA and CDR2 SQIVND (reference sequence). CDR3 size: 18 residues. The V gene lost 6 bases and the J gene lost 0 bases, with 21 bases spanning the gap. CDR3 coding DNA: TGTGCCAGTAGCTTGGAGACCGAACAGGACTTCTCCTACAATGAGCAGTTCTTC. It specifies CASSLETEQDFSYNEQFF.

This clonotype was observed a few times. This sequence joins TRBV5-1 and TRBJ2-3, with 9 bases identical to TRBD2. The junction had 6 bases not matched to a gene; V was cut back by 4 bases and J by 3 bases. CDR3 length: 15 amino acids. The germline V gene has CDR1 SGHRS and CDR2 YFSETQ. The CDR3 reads CASSASGKTTDTQYF. In DNA, the CDR3 is TGCGCCAGCAGCGCTAGCGGGAAGACGACAGATACGCAGTATTTT.

There are a few counts of this clonotype. This chain connects TRBV3-1 to TRBJ2-5; TRBD2 matches at 8 bases. This CDR3 has 19 amino acids. Germline CDR1 and CDR2: LGHDT and YNNKEL (reference sequence). J was trimmed by 1 base and V by 6 bases; bases with no gene match: 19. The CDR3 loop reads CASSPGVNSGDPLQETQYF. The CDR3 DNA follows: TGTGCCAGCAGTCCCGGCGTAAATAGCGGGGACCCGCTCCAAGAGACCCAGTACTTC.

Only a few counts were recorded for this clonotype. This chain uses TRBV6-1 with TRBJ2-7; D remains ambiguous. CDR3 length: 14 amino acids. The germline CDR1 and CDR2 sequences are MNHNS and SASEGT. V was clipped by 8 bases and J by 0 bases, with 14 bases between them. CDR3 DNA: TGTGCCAGCGGGGAAGGTTTGGGCTCCTACGAGCAGTACGTC. Its translation: CASGEGLGSYEQYV.

The V and J genes are TRBV13 and TRBJ2-2; D remains unclear. Per germline, CDR1 PRHDT and CDR2 FYEKMQ (reference sequence). The germline V and J ends were trimmed by 2 bases and 1 base, with 14 bases remaining between them. The CDR3 length is 17 residues. The chain's CDR3 is CASSLLSGLLNTGELFF. The CDR3 nucleotides read TGTGCCAGCAGCTTACTGAGTGGGCTCCTGAACACCGGGGAGCTGTTTTTT.

This clonotype turned up a few times. This chain uses TRBV6-5 with TRBJ2-6; no firm D call. Trimming stripped 0 bases from V and 0 bases from J, with 6 bases between. The CDR3 is made up of 16 amino acids. Germline-derived CDR1 and CDR2 are MNHEY and SVGAGI. The CDR3 DNA follows: TGTGCCAGCAGTTACTCAGGTCTCTCTGGGGCCAACGTCCTGACTTTC. Its translation: CASSYSGLSGANVLTF.

The chain has TRBV20-1 and TRBJ1-5, with D perhaps matching TRBD1 (6 bases). This CDR3 contains 14 residues. V was clipped by 3 bases and J by 4 bases, with 13 bases between them. CDR1 DFQATT and CDR2 SNEGSKA come from the germline V gene (reference sequence). The CDR3 nucleotides are TGCAGTGCTAGTTGGGGGCGGGGAAATCAGCCCCAGCATTTT. Protein: CSASWGRGNQPQHF.

This clonotype has just a few counts. The rearrangement uses TRBV5-1 and TRBJ2-5; TRBD2 matches at 7 bases. Germline loops: CDR1 SGHRS, CDR2 YFSETQ. CDR3 length: 15 residues. V was pared by 1 base and J by 3 bases, with 6 bases of the junction left unmatched. This chain's CDR3 is CASSLMAGEEETQYF. The CDR3 DNA is TGCGCCAGCAGCTTGATGGCGGGAGAGGAAGAGACCCAGTACTTC.

This clonotype has a handful of counts. This sequence joins TRBV10-3 and TRBJ1-2; D might be TRBD1 (5 bases). The germline V gene encodes CDR1 ENHRY and CDR2 SYGVKD. V was cut by 0 bases and J by 5 bases, with 16 bases left in between. The CDR3 is 16 amino acids. The CDR3 region has the DNA TGTGCCATCAGTGAGTCAAAGCGGGCAGGGATGTATGGCTACACCTTC. Translated: CAISESKRAGMYGYTF.

This clonotype was found a few times. The chain carries TRBV20-1 and TRBJ2-7; a possible D gene is TRBD2 (6 bases). This CDR3 is built from 14 residues. V lost 5 bases and J lost 4, with 18 bases in between. CDR1 DFQATT and CDR2 SNEGSKA come from the germline V gene (reference sequence). The CDR3 sequence is CSASQDYLPYEQYF. CDR3 coding DNA: TGCAGTGCTTCCCAGGACTACCTTCCTTACGAGCAGTACTTC.

The V and J genes are TRBV20-1 and TRBJ2-3; a possible D gene is TRBD1 (6 bases). Germline V lookup: CDR1 DFQATT, CDR2 SNEGSKA (reference sequence). CDR3 size: 12 residues. The V gene lost 7 bases and the J gene lost 5 bases, with 13 bases spanning the gap. This chain's CDR3 is CSVKQGRDTQYF. CDR3 DNA sequence: TGCAGTGTAAAACAGGGAAGAGATACGCAGTATTTT.

V and J are TRBV3-1 and TRBJ2-3; TRBD2 agrees at 8 bases. The junction had 6 bases not matched to a gene; V was cut back by 6 bases and J by 4 bases. Germline V gene lookup returns CDR1 LGHDT and CDR2 YNNKEL (reference sequence). There are 14 residues in the CDR3. The CDR3 DNA sequence: TGTGCCAGCAGGCGGGAGGCTAGCCCAGATACGCAGTATTTT. Its protein is CASRREASPDTQYF.

The chain carries TRBV15 and TRBJ1-4; 10 nucleotides align to TRBD1. From germline, CDR1 is LNHNV and CDR2 YYDKDF (reference sequence). CDR3 length: 14 residues. Germline trimming cut 3 bases from V and 7 bases from J; bases unmatched to any gene: 2. DNA of the CDR3: TGTGCCACCAGCAGGGACAGGGGGGGTGAAAAACTGTTTTTT. It translates to CATSRDRGGEKLFF.

This clonotype was detected only a few times. The chain combines TRBV11-2 with TRBJ2-1; TRBD2 aligns across 10 bases. CDR3 length: 18 amino acids. V was clipped by 1 base and J by 6 bases; unmatched bases: 12. Germline V CDR1 and CDR2: SGHAT, FQNNGV. CDR3 bases: TGTGCCAGCAGCTTAGTCTGGACGGGGCTAGCGGGAGCCAATGAGCAGTTCTTC. This translates into CASSLVWTGLAGANEQFF.

In this sample, this clonotype turned up a few times. Here the CDR3 DNA reads TGCAGCCCGGTCCGCCCGAACACTGAAGCTTTCTTT. Residues: CSPVRPNTEAFF. The chain carries TRBV20-1 and TRBJ1-1, with unresolved D. Germline V CDR1 and CDR2: DFQATT, SNEGSKA (reference sequence). The CDR3 length is 12 residues.

V usage is TRBV27 and J usage is TRBJ2-6; 7 bases map to TRBD1. The germline gives CDR1 MNHEY, CDR2 SMNVEV (reference sequence). The CDR3 is made up of 16 amino acids. V was pared by 3 bases and J by 3 bases, with 5 bases of the junction left unmatched. CDR3 nucleotide sequence: TGTGCCAGCAGTTTCCACAGGGGCGGTGGGGCCAACGTCCTGACTTTC. It specifies CASSFHRGGGANVLTF.

This chain connects TRBV4-2 to TRBJ2-5, with TRBD2 matching over 8 bases. The CDR3 contains 16 residues. The germline V gene encodes CDR1 LGHNA and CDR2 YNFKEQ. Trimming at V came to 0 bases and at J to 5 bases, leaving 8 bases not matched to a gene. For the CDR3, the DNA is TGTGCCAGCAGCCAAGACAAAGAGCGGGAGTGGGAGACCCAGTACTTC. Translating it yields CASSQDKEREWETQYF.

This clonotype has only a few counts. The V and J genes are TRBV15 and TRBJ2-5; D gene unclear. CDR3 length: 12 amino acids. Per germline, CDR1 LNHNV and CDR2 YYDKDF (reference sequence). V lost 3 bases and J 2 bases, leaving 4 bases between the germline ends. This CDR3 reads CATSRWQETQYF. CDR3 nucleotide sequence: TGTGCCACCAGCAGGTGGCAAGAGACCCAGTACTTC.